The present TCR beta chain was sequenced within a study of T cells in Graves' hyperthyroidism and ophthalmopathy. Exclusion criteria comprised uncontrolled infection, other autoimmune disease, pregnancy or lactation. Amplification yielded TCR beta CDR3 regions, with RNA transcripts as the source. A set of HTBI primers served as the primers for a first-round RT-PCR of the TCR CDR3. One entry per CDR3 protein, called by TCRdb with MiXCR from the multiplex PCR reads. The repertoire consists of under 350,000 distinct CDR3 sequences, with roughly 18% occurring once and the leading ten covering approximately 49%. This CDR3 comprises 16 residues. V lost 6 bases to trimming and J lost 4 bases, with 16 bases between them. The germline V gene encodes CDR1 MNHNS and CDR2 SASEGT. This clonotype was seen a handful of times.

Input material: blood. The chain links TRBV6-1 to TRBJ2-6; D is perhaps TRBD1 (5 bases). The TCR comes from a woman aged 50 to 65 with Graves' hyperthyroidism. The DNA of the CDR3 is TGTGCCAGCAGGGCCGAAGGGGTGGAGGGGGCCAACGTCCTGACTTTC. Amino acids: CASRAEGVEGANVLTF.